The 14 T cell receptor beta chains below were found in one sample sequenced in a study of T cell changes during pregnancy in multiple sclerosis. Profiled with immunoSEQ multiplex PCR; TCRdb holds only in-frame clones, not every one. This repertoire shows about 36,000 clones, almost 95% found once; its top ten account for 0.43%. The sample was CD4+ T cells from peripheral blood mononuclear cells, taken in the third trimester of pregnancy. These receptor sequences come from a female donor in good health, enrolled as a control in a pregnancy study.

The rearrangement uses TRBV7-2 and TRBJ1-2; TRBD1 aligns across 8 bases. Germline loops: CDR1 SGHTA, CDR2 FQGNSA. The CDR3 contains 14 residues. V shed 8 bases, J shed 0 bases, and the junction held 5 bases outside the gene matches. The CDR3 here is CASWGQASNYGYTF. CDR3 nucleotide sequence: TGTGCCAGCTGGGGACAGGCCTCTAACTATGGCTACACCTTC.

The genes are TRBV4-3 and TRBJ1-3; the D is unclear. Trimming removed 0 bases at V and 0 bases at J, with 6 bases between. This CDR3 has 15 amino acids. Germline loops: CDR1 LGHNA, CDR2 YSLEER. The CDR3 DNA reads as TGCGCCAGCAGCCAAGAACGCGGCTCTGGAAACACCATATATTTT. Protein: CASSQERGSGNTIYF.

The rearrangement links TRBV7-2 to TRBJ2-1; 14 nucleotides align to TRBD2. The germline V gene encodes CDR1 SGHTA and CDR2 FQGNSA. The CDR3 sequence is 13 residues long. Germline trimming cut 8 bases from V and 15 bases from J; bases unmatched to any gene: 9. DNA for the CDR3: TGTGCCAGCGGACTAGCGGGGGGCGCCGGGAGGTTCTTC. It encodes CASGLAGGAGRFF.

The rearrangement joins TRBV18 to TRBJ2-2, with TRBD1 as a possible D gene (6 bases). Germline CDR1 KGHSH, CDR2 LQKENI. CDR3 length: 17 residues. With 3 bases removed from V and 0 bases from J, the gap between germline ends came to 14 bases. CDR3 DNA: TGTGCCAGCTCACCCCGGGACACACCGACGAACACCGGGGAGCTGTTTTTT. Translation: CASSPRDTPTNTGELFF.

The gene calls are TRBV7-2 and TRBJ2-1, with 8 bases fitting TRBD2. Germline values: CDR1 SGHTA, CDR2 FQGNSA. The CDR3 is 14 residues long. Germline trimming cut 8 bases from V and 6 bases from J; bases unmatched to any gene: 9. The CDR3 region is CASLPQAGVNEQFF. The CDR3 DNA is TGTGCCAGCCTCCCACAAGCGGGGGTCAATGAGCAGTTCTTC.

This clone was counted once. The V call is TRBV18, the J call TRBJ2-2; 12 positions agree with TRBD2. The V and J ends lost 3 bases and 7 bases, in that order; junction bases with no gene match: 6. Germline assignment: CDR1 KGHSH and CDR2 LQKENI. The CDR3 runs 16 residues. The CDR3 DNA follows: TGTGCCAGCTCACCCCTAGCGGGGGGGCCCTACGGGGAGCTGTTTTTT. This encodes CASSPLAGGPYGELFF.

The CDR3 protein is CASSPKERLGGELFF. CDR3 in DNA: TGTGCCAGCAGCCCAAAGGAGAGGCTGGGCGGGGAGCTGTTTTTT. The chain links TRBV7-3 to TRBJ2-2; D call uncertain. Germline V CDR1 and CDR2: SGHTA, FQGTGA. This CDR3 is built from 15 residues. V was shortened by 5 bases and J by 7 bases, with 17 bases between the two germline ends.

The chain has TRBV5-1 and TRBJ2-2; D gene ambiguous. V was cut by 0 bases and J by 5 bases, with 11 bases left in between. In germline, CDR1 is SGHRS, CDR2 YFSETQ. This CDR3 region has 15 residues. The CDR3 reads CASSLVHVRTGELFF. In DNA, the CDR3 is TGCGCCAGCAGCTTGGTCCACGTACGGACCGGGGAGCTGTTTTTT.

This chain connects TRBV4-2 to TRBJ2-3; 7 nucleotides agree with TRBD2. Germline values: CDR1 LGHNA, CDR2 YNFKEQ. This CDR3 region has 16 residues. V trimming: 3 bases; J trimming: 2 bases; junction bases outside the gene matches: 8. The CDR3 protein is CASSQLKAGITDTQYF. The CDR3 DNA follows: TGTGCCAGCAGCCAGTTGAAAGCGGGGATCACAGATACGCAGTATTTT.

The chain's CDR3 is CASSQNSDRLGANVLTF. For the CDR3, the DNA is TGTGCCAGCAGCCAAAACTCGGACAGGTTGGGGGCCAACGTCCTGACTTTC. The V call is TRBV4-2, the J call TRBJ2-6; 7 nucleotides agree with TRBD1. The trim removed 2 bases at V and 4 bases at J, leaving 8 bases unmatched. CDR1 LGHNA and CDR2 YNFKEQ come from the germline V gene. The CDR3 length is 17 residues.

The J gene is TRBJ1-2, the V gene TRBV6-6; 11 bases line up with TRBD1. Unmatched junction bases numbered 3, after V lost 7 bases and J lost 5 bases. Germline CDR1 reads MNHNY; CDR2 reads SVGAGI (reference sequence). The CDR3 sequence is 13 residues long. CDR3 nucleotides: TGTGCCAGCACGGGACAGGGGGTATATGGCTACACCTTC. It specifies CASTGQGVYGYTF.

This chain links TRBV15 with TRBJ2-7; possibly TRBD1 for D (5 bases). This CDR3 spans 12 amino acids. Per the germline V gene, CDR1 is LNHNV and CDR2 is YYDKDF (reference sequence). V shed 0 bases and J shed 6 bases, with 6 bases lying between them. CDR3 DNA: TGTGCCACCAGCAGAGAAGGGGCCGAGCAGTACTTC. It yields the protein CATSREGAEQYF.

The chain couples TRBV5-8 to TRBJ2-1, with D possibly matching TRBD2 (6 bases). The V end was cut by 5 bases, the J end by 1 base, with 10 bases between. From germline, CDR1 is SGHTS and CDR2 YDEGEE. The CDR3 has 14 residues. The CDR3 region has the DNA TGTGCCAGCAGTCCGGGGGTTTCCTACAATGAGCAGTTCTTC. Amino acid sequence: CASSPGVSYNEQFF.

The chain employs TRBV7-3 and TRBJ2-7; TRBD1 agrees at 7 bases. Germline-derived CDR1 and CDR2 are SGHTA and FQGTGA. The CDR3 spans 13 residues. V gave up 0 bases and J gave up 8 bases; unmatched junction bases: 4. The CDR3 DNA reads TGTGCCAGCAGCTTAACCCGACAGGGACAGCAGTACTTC. This codes for CASSLTRQGQQYF. The whole variable domain, filled in from reference TRBV7-3 and TRBJ2-7, reads GAGVSQTPSNKVTEKGKYVELRCDPISGHTALYWYRQSLGQGPEFLIYFQGTGAADDSGLPNDRFFAVRPEGSVSTLKIQRTERGDSAVYLCASSLTRQGQQYFGPGTRLTVT.